Presented here are 11 T cell receptor beta chains from one specimen sequenced in a study of OX40 agonist ivuxolimab in advanced cancers. TCRdb keeps only in-frame clones here, not all; method: immunoSEQ multiplex PCR. The sample lists under 60,000 clones, roughly 89% occurring once. This specimen was CD4+ or CD8+ T cells sorted from blood, taken in a trial of the OX40 agonist ivuxolimab. The receptors here all came from an adult with an advanced solid tumor such as melanoma, head and neck, liver or kidney cancer.

The gene calls are TRBV29-1 and TRBJ2-3; TRBD2 aligns across 13 bases. CDR3 length equals 15 residues. The trim removed 4 bases at V and 1 base at J, leaving 2 bases unmatched. Germline V gene data show CDR1 as SQVTM and CDR2 as ANQGSEA. The CDR3 sequence: CSVGTSGSGTDTQYF. In DNA form, the CDR3 reads TGCAGCGTTGGGACTAGCGGGAGTGGCACAGATACGCAGTATTTT.

The J gene is TRBJ2-2, the V gene TRBV5-6, with 7 bases identical to TRBD2. The germline V gene encodes CDR1 SGHDT and CDR2 YYEEEE. CDR3 size: 14 residues. Trimming at V came to 7 bases and at J to 7 bases, leaving 10 bases not matched to a gene. The chain's CDR3 is CASHEEGRGGELFF. CDR3 bases: TGTGCCAGCCACGAGGAGGGGAGGGGCGGGGAGCTGTTTTTT.

V and J are TRBV7-3 and TRBJ2-1; D unresolved. V lost 5 bases, J lost 7 bases, and 12 bases lay in between. Germline CDR1 is SGHTA and CDR2 is FQGTGA. CDR3 length: 13 residues. The CDR3 here is CASSPGFSNEQFF. CDR3 in DNA: TGTGCCAGCAGCCCAGGATTTTCGAATGAGCAGTTCTTC.

CDR3 amino acids: CASSFEGSEQYF. CDR3 in DNA: TGTGCCAGCAGTTTCGAGGGTTCCGAGCAGTACTTC. The rearrangement links TRBV28 to TRBJ2-7; D possibly corresponds to TRBD2 (5 bases). Germline loops: CDR1 MDHEN, CDR2 SYDVKM. The CDR3 loop spans 12 amino acids. Trimming pared 3 bases from V and 6 bases from J, leaving 9 bases between.

Regarding this clone: The junction departs from germline at one end; a sequencing error may be responsible. V gene TRBV25-1 combines with J gene TRBJ1-2, with D possibly being TRBD1 (6 bases). CDR3 length equals 11 residues. CDR1 MGHDK and CDR2 SYGVNS come from the germline V gene. The chain's CDR3 is CASRRDGGYAF. DNA for the CDR3: TGTGCCAGCAGGCGGGACGGGGGCTACGCCTTC.

V and J are TRBV2 and TRBJ1-3; D not certain. Trimming shortened V by 0 bases and J by 3 bases, and 9 bases separated the two germline ends. CDR1 is SNHLY, CDR2 FYNNEI, per germline. The CDR3 length is 15 residues. In DNA form, the CDR3 reads TGTGCCAGCAGTGAAGCGGCGGGATTTGGAAACACCATATATTTT. The encoded protein is CASSEAAGFGNTIYF.

The genes are TRBV19 and TRBJ2-7; D is unclear. Per the germline V gene, CDR1 is LNHDA and CDR2 is SQIVND (reference sequence). V lost 1 base to trimming and J lost 1 base, with 11 bases between them. There are 15 residues in the CDR3. The DNA of the CDR3 is TGTGCCAGTAGTATAGGGACCGGAGAGTCCTACGAGCAGTACTTC. Amino acids: CASSIGTGESYEQYF.

V usage is TRBV7-9 and J usage is TRBJ1-2; D remains ambiguous. CDR3 size: 15 residues. Trimming removed 0 bases at V and 1 base at J, with 9 bases between. The germline V gene has CDR1 SEHNR and CDR2 FQNEAQ (reference sequence). The CDR3 sequence is CASSLAAQFNYGYTF. DNA for the CDR3: TGTGCCAGCAGCTTAGCGGCCCAGTTTAACTATGGCTACACCTTC.

J is TRBJ1-3 and V is TRBV5-1; no firm D call. Germline V lookup: CDR1 SGHRS, CDR2 YFSETQ. The CDR3 length is 15 residues. Trimming pared 7 bases from V and 9 bases from J, leaving 23 bases between. The CDR3: CASYPESGMAGTIYF. CDR3 coding DNA: TGCGCCAGCTACCCCGAGTCGGGCATGGCTGGCACCATATATTTT.

The rearrangement uses TRBV7-2 and TRBJ1-3; D may be TRBD1 (5 bases). CDR1 and CDR2 (germline): SGHTA, FQGNSA. V lost 3 bases to trimming and J lost 2 bases, with 8 bases between them. The CDR3 covers 14 residues. In DNA, the CDR3 is TGTGCCAGCAGCTTCTGGGGACCTGGAAACACCATATATTTT. Its protein is CASSFWGPGNTIYF.

The V and J genes are TRBV7-9 and TRBJ2-1; TRBD1 matches 8 bases. Germline trimming cut 1 base from V and 5 bases from J; bases unmatched to any gene: 10. This CDR3 spans 17 amino acids. CDR1 is SEHNR and CDR2 is FQNEAQ in the germline V gene (reference sequence). The CDR3 nucleotides are TGTGCCAGCAGCTTAGTCGGACCAGGGGACAGGAACAATGAGCAGTTCTTC. The encoded protein is CASSLVGPGDRNNEQFF.